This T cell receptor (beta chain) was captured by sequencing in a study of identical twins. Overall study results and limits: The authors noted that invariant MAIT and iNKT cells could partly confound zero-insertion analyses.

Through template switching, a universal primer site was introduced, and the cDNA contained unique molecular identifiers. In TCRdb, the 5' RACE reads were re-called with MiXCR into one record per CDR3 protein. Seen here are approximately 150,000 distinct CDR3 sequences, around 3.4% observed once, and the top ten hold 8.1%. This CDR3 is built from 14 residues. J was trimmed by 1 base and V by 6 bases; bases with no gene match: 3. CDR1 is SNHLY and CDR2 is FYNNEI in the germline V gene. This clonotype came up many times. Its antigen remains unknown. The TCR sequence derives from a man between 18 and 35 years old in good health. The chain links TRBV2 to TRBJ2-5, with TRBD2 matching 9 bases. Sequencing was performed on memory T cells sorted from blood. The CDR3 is CASRETSGQETQYF. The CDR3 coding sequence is TGTGCCAGCAGGGAGACTAGCGGCCAAGAGACCCAGTACTTC.